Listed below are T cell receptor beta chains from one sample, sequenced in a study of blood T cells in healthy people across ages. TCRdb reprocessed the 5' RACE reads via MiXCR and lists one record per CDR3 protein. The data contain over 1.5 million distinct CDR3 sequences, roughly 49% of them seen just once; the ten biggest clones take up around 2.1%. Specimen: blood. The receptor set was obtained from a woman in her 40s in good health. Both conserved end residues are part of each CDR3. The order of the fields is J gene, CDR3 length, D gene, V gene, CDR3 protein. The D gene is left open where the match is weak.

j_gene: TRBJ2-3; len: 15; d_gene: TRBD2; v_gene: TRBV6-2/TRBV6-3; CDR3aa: CASRSGGAGTDTQYF
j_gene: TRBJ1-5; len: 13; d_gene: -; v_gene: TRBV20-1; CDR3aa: CSASPQTNQPQHF
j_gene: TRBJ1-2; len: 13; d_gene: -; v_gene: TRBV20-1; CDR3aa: CSARATGTKGYTF
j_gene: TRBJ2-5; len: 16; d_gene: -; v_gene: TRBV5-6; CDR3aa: CASSLVSTGRQETQYF
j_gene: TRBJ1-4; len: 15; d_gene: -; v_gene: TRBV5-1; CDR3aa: CASSLGVVTNEKLFF
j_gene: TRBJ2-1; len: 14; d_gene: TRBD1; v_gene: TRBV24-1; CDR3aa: CATSRTGGYNEQFF
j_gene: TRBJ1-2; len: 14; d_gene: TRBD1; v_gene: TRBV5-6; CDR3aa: CASLQGQTNYGYTF
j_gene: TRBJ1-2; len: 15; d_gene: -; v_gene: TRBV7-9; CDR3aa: CASSYSRGRDYGYTF
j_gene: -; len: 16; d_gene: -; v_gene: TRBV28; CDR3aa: CASRQGASTYSETQYF
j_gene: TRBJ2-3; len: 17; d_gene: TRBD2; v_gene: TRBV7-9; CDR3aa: CASSASGLAGGPDTQYF
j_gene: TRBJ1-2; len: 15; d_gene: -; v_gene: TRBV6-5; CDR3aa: CASSYSGLGRYGYTF
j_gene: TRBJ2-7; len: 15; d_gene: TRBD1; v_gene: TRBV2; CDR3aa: CASSHTGGAGYEQYF
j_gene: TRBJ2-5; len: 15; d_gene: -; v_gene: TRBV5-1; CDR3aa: CASSLAAEGVETQYF
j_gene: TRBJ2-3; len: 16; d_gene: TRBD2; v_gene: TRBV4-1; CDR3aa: CASSQEASGVMDTQYF
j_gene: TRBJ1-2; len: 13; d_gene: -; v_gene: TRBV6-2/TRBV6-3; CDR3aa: CASSPEEHYGYTF
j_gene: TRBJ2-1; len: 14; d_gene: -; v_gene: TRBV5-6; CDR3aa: CASSPWDHDNEQFF
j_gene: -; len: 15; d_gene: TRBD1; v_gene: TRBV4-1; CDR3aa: CASSQAGGGVPEQYF